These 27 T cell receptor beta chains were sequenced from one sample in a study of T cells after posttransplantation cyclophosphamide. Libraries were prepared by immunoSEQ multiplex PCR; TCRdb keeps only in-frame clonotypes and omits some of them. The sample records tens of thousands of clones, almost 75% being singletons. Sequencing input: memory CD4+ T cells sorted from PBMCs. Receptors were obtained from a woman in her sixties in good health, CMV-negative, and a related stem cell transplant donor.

Here the CDR3 DNA reads TGCGCCAGCAGCTTGGCCTCAGGGTTGGTAGAGACCCAGTACTTC. Translation: CASSLASGLVETQYF. This chain uses TRBV5-1 with TRBJ2-5; maybe TRBD1 (5 bases). The CDR3 consists of 15 residues. With 0 bases removed from V and 4 bases from J, the gap between germline ends came to 13 bases. CDR1 and CDR2 from the germline V gene are SGHRS and YFSETQ.

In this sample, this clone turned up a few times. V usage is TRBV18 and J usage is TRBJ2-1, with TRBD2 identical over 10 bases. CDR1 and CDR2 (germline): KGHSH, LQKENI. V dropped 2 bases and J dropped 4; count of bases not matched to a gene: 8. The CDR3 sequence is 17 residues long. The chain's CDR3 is CASSPSSSGSLYNEQFF. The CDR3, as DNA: TGTGCCAGCTCACCAAGCTCTAGCGGGAGCCTTTACAATGAGCAGTTCTTC.

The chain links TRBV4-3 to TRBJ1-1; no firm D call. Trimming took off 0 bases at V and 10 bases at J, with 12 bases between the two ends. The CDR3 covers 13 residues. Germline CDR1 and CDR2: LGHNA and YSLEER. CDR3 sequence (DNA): TGCGCCAGCAGCCAAGAATTCCGGGATCGAGCTTTCTTT. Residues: CASSQEFRDRAFF.

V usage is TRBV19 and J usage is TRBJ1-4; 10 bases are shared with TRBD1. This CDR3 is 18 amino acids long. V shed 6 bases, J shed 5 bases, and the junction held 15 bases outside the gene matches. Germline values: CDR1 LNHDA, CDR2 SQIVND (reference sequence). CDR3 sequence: CASRRLLWGTGANEKLFF. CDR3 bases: TGTGCCAGTAGAAGGTTATTGTGGGGGACAGGGGCAAATGAAAAACTGTTTTTT.

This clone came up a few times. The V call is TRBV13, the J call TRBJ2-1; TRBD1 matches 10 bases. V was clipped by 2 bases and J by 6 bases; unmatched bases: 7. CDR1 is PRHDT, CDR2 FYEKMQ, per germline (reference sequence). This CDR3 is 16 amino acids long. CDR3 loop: CASSLLGQGVINEQFF. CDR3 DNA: TGTGCCAGCAGCTTACTTGGACAGGGGGTTATCAATGAGCAGTTCTTC.

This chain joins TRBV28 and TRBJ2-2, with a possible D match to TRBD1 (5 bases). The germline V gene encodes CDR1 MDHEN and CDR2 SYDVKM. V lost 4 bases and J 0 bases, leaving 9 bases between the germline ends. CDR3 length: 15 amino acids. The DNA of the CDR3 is TGTGCCAGCAGTTCGCCAGGGACGAACACCGGGGAGCTGTTTTTT. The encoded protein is CASSSPGTNTGELFF.

For the CDR3, the DNA is TGCGCCAGCAGCTTGGCCCAACAGGGGACCACTGAAGCTTTCTTT. Translation: CASSLAQQGTTEAFF. The V call is TRBV5-1, the J call TRBJ1-1; 7 nucleotides match TRBD1. This CDR3 contains 15 residues. Per the germline V gene, CDR1 is SGHRS and CDR2 is YFSETQ. The V and J ends lost 0 bases and 4 bases, in that order; junction bases with no gene match: 6.

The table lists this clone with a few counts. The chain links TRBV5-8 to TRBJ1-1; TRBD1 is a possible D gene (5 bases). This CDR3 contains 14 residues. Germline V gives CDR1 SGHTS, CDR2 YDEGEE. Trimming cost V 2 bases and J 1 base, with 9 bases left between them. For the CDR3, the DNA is TGTGCCAGCAGCTTAGTTGGACAGAACACTGAAGCTTTCTTT. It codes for CASSLVGQNTEAFF.

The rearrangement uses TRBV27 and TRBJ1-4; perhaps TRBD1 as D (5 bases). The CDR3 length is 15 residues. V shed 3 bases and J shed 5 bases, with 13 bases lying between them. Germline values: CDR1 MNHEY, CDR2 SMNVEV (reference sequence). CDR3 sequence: CASSLAGLGNEKLFF. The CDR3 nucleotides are TGTGCCAGCAGTTTGGCAGGGCTTGGGAATGAAAAACTGTTTTTT. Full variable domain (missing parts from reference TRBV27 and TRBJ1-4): EAQVTQNPRYLITVTGKKLTVTCSQNMNHEYMSWYRQDPGLGLRQIYYSMNVEVTDKGDVPEGYKVSRKEKRNFPLILESPSPNQTSLYFCASSLAGLGNEKLFFGSGTQLSVL.

In DNA, the CDR3 is TGTGCCACCAGTAGGACTACAGTTAATGAGCAGTTCTTC. It codes for CATSRTTVNEQFF. The V gene is TRBV15, the J gene TRBJ2-1; tentative D call: TRBD2 (6 bases). Germline values: CDR1 LNHNV, CDR2 YYDKDF (reference sequence). This CDR3 is 13 amino acids long. V was cut by 6 bases and J by 7 bases, with 13 bases left in between.

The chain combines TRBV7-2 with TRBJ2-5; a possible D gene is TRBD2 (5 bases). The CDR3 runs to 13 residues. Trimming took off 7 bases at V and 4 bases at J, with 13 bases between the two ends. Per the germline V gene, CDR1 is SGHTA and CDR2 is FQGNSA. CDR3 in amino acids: CASTSGVAETQYF. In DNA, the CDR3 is TGTGCCAGCACGTCCGGGGTGGCAGAGACCCAGTACTTC.

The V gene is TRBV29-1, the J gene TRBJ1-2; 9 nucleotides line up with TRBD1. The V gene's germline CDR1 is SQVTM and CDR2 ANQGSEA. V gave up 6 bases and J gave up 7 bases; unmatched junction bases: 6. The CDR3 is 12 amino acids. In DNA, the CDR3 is TGCAGCGTGGGACAGGGAGAACTTGGCTACACCTTC. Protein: CSVGQGELGYTF.

The CDR3 is CASSEGGATYEQYF. Written as DNA, the CDR3 is TGTGCCAGCAGCGAAGGTGGGGCTACCTACGAGCAGTACTTC. This chain uses TRBV7-3 with TRBJ2-7, with D perhaps matching TRBD1 (5 bases). Trimming shortened V by 5 bases and J by 2 bases, and 13 bases separated the two germline ends. This CDR3 has 14 residues. Germline V CDR1 and CDR2: SGHTA, FQGTGA.

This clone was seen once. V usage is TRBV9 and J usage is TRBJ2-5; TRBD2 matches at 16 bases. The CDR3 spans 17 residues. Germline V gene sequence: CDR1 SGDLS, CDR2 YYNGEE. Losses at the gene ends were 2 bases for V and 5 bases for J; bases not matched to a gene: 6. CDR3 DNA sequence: TGTGCCAGCAGCGTTACCGGGACTAGCGGGGGGGCGGAGACCCAGTACTTC. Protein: CASSVTGTSGGAETQYF. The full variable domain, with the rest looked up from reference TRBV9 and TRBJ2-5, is DSGVTQTPKHLITATGQRVTLRCSPRSGDLSVYWYQQSLDQGLQFLIQYYNGEERAKGNILERFSAQQFPDLHSELNLSSLELGDSALYFCASSVTGTSGGAETQYFGPGTRLLVL.

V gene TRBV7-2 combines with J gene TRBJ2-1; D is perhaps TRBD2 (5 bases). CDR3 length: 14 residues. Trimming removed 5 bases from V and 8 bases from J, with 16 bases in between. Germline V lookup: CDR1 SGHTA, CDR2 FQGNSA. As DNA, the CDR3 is TGTGCCAGCAGCCCGCCTGGACTTCAGCATGAGCAGTTCTTC. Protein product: CASSPPGLQHEQFF.

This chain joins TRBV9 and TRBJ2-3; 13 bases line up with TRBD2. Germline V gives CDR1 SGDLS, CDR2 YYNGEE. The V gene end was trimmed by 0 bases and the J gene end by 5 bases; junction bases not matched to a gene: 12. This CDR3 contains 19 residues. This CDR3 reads CASSVARLAGGPFKDTQYF. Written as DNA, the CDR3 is TGTGCCAGCAGCGTAGCTCGACTAGCGGGGGGACCCTTTAAAGATACGCAGTATTTT. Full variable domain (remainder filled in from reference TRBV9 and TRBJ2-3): DSGVTQTPKHLITATGQRVTLRCSPRSGDLSVYWYQQSLDQGLQFLIQYYNGEERAKGNILERFSAQQFPDLHSELNLSSLELGDSALYFCASSVARLAGGPFKDTQYFGPGTRLTVL.

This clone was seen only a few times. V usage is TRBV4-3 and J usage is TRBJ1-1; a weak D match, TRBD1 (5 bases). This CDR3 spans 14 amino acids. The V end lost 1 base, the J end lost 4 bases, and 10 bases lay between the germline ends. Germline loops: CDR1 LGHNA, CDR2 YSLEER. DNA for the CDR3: TGCGCCAGCAGCCAAGCACAGGCGATCACTGAAGCTTTCTTT. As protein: CASSQAQAITEAFF.

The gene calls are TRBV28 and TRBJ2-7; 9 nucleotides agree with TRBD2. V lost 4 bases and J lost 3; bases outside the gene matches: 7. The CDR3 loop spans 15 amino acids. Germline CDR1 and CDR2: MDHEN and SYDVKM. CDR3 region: CASSSPQAGGYEQYF. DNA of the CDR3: TGTGCCAGCAGTTCCCCTCAAGCGGGAGGCTACGAGCAGTACTTC.

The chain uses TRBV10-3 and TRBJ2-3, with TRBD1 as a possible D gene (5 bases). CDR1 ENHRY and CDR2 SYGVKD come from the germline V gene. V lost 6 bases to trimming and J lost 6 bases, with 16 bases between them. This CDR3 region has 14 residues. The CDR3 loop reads CAIRGSEGADTQYF. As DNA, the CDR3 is TGTGCCATCAGGGGAAGTGAAGGGGCGGATACGCAGTATTTT.

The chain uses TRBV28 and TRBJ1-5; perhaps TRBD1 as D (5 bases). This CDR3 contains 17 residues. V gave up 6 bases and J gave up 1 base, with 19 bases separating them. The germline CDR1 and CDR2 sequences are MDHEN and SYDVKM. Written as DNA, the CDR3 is TGTGCCAGCAGCATTTGGAGTATAGGGGTAAGCAATCAGCCCCAGCATTTT. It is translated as CASSIWSIGVSNQPQHF.

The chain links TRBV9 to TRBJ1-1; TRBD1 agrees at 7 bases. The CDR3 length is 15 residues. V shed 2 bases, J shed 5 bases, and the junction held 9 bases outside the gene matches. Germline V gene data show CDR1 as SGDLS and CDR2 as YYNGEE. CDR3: CASSVRPGGETEAFF. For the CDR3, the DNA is TGTGCCAGCAGCGTCAGACCAGGGGGAGAGACTGAAGCTTTCTTT.

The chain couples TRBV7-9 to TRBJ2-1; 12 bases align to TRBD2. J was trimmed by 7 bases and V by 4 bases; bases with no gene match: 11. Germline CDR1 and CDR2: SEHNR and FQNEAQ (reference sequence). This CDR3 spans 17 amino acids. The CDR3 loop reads CASSSERLAGVINEQFF. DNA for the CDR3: TGTGCCAGCAGCTCCGAACGACTAGCGGGAGTCATAAATGAGCAGTTCTTC.

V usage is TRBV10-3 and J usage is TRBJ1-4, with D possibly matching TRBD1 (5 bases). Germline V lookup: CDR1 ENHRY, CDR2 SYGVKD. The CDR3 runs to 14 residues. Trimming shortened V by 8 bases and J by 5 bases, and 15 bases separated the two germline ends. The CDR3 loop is CAISGGTGNEKLFF. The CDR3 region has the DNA TGTGCCATCTCGGGAGGGACGGGGAATGAAAAACTGTTTTTT.

In nucleotides, the CDR3 is TGTGCCAGCAAACTAGCGGGGAGCACAGATACGCAGTATTTT. It yields the protein CASKLAGSTDTQYF. The V call is TRBV6-5, the J call TRBJ2-3; the match to TRBD2 covers 10 bases. Germline CDR1 and CDR2: MNHEY and SVGAGI. The CDR3 covers 14 residues. J gave up 0 bases and V 7 bases, and 1 base lay outside the gene matches.

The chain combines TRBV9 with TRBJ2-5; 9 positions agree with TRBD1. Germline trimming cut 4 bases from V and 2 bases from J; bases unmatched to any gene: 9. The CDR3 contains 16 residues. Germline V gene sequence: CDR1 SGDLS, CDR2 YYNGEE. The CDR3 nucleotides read TGTGCCAGCAGCTTCTCACAGGGGGCTCATCAAGAGACCCAGTACTTC. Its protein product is CASSFSQGAHQETQYF.

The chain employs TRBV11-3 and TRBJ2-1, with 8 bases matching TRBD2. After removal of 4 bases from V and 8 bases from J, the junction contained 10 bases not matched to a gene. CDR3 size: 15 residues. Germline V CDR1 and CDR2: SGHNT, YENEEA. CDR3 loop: CASSSGRLAKHEQFF. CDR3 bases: TGTGCCAGCAGCTCCGGGAGACTAGCGAAGCATGAGCAGTTCTTC.

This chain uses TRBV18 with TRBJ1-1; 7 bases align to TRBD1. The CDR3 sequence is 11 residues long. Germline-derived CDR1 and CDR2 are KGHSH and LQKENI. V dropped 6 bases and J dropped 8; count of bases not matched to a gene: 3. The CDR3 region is CASSPDREAFF. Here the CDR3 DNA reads TGTGCCAGCTCCCCGGACAGGGAAGCTTTCTTT.